This TCR beta chain was recovered during a study of cytomegalovirus exposure and HLA in healthy donors. Regarding the study as a whole: In an earlier analysis, productive rearrangement rates for most beta V segments clustered near 87% or 30%. Some V segments, including TRBV6-2 and TRBV6-3, were excluded as indistinguishable.

V lost 0 bases, J lost 0 bases, and 8 bases lay in between. CDR3 length: 15 amino acids. Germline V lookup: CDR1 MGHRA, CDR2 YSYEKL. As for this clone: Its antigen is undetermined.

PCR was performed using 60 Vbeta and 13 Jbeta primers. Profiled with immunoSEQ multiplex PCR; TCRdb holds only in-frame clones, not every one. The repertoire holds around 190,000 clones, with approximately 75% as singletons. The source is a young man in good health and CMV-seropositive. The specimen sequenced was PBMCs. The genes are TRBV4-1 and TRBJ1-1; weak D call: TRBD1 (6 bases). For the CDR3, the DNA is TGCGCCAGCAGCCAAGAAGGGGGTATGAACACTGAAGCTTTCTTT. Translating it yields CASSQEGGMNTEAFF.